This T cell receptor beta chain was captured in a study of blood T cell repertoires in COVID-19. Across the study: Spain, Italy and the United States supplied samples that represented acute and convalescent COVID-19. T cells, B-cell-depleted T cells, or PBMCs provided the cDNA or gDNA that served as material.

Germline assignment: CDR1 GTSNPN and CDR2 SVGIG (reference sequence). Trimming pared 0 bases from V and 7 bases from J, leaving 10 bases between. CDR3 length: 13 residues. Per the original data handling: Amplified reference gene primers provided the basis for estimating nucleated cell counts. Some clones are missing from TCRdb's copy, which holds only in-frame ones; the method was immunoSEQ multiplex PCR. V, J and clone size reflect that table, while D and trimming were determined from the DNA. Here the sample spans some 150,000 clones, around 84% being singletons. The sequencing input was peripheral blood. The chain combines TRBV30 with TRBJ1-5; tentatively, D is TRBD1 (5 bases). This receptor was obtained from a human donor with acute or convalescent COVID-19. The donor label of this sample is uncertain. The DNA for the CDR3 is TGTGCCTGGAGTGTACAGGCCGGGCAGCCCCAGCATTTT. Its translation: CAWSVQAGQPQHF.